This TCR beta chain stems from a study of T cells in Graves' hyperthyroidism and ophthalmopathy. Study-wide context: Any treatment followed the collection of peripheral blood at initial diagnosis.

With V trimmed by 4 bases and J by 3 bases, 10 bases remained unmatched. Germline assignment: CDR1 LGHDT and CDR2 YNNKEL (reference sequence). This CDR3 spans 16 amino acids. Ophthalmopathy patients had Clinical Activity Score at least 3, NOSPECS grade at least 4, duration under 3 months. Patients were excluded for uncontrolled infection, other autoimmune disease, pregnancy or lactation. This clonotype has ten or more counts. Amplification of TCR beta CDR3 regions used RNA as the template. HTBI primers were the set used in a first-round RT-PCR of the TCR CDR3. A single record per CDR3 protein comes from TCRdb applying MiXCR to the multiplex PCR reads. The data contain nearly 600,000 distinct CDR3 sequences, approximately 15% of them singletons.

The receptor was derived from a woman under 30 with Graves' ophthalmopathy. V and J are TRBV3-1 and TRBJ2-7; 9 nucleotides match TRBD1. The sample comprised blood. DNA for the CDR3: TGTGCCAGCAGCCTCAACAGGGGGCGGGAGTTCTACGAGCAGTACTTC. The encoded protein is CASSLNRGREFYEQYF.